A single sample gave rise to the 24 T cell receptor beta chains below, sequenced in a study of T cells in Graves' hyperthyroidism and ophthalmopathy. TCR beta CDR3 sequences were amplified from RNA transcripts. The study used the HTBI primer set for a first-round RT-PCR of the TCR CDR3. TCRdb used MiXCR to reprocess the multiplex PCR reads, holding one entry per CDR3 protein. The repertoire holds hundreds of thousands of distinct CDR3 sequences, with around 16% as singletons. The sequenced material came from blood. These receptors all stem from a woman between 18 and 29 years old with Graves' hyperthyroidism.

This chain joins TRBV5-5 and TRBJ2-7; D perhaps matches TRBD1 (5 bases). Trimming took off 1 base at V and 1 base at J, with 9 bases between the two ends. Germline loops: CDR1 SGHKS, CDR2 YYEKEE (reference sequence). This CDR3 spans 14 amino acids. CDR3 DNA sequence: TGTGCCAGCAGCTTGCAGGGTACTTCCTACGAGCAGTACTTC. Translation gives CASSLQGTSYEQYF.

V gene TRBV29-1 combines with J gene TRBJ2-7; 8 bases agree with TRBD2. Germline trimming cut 1 base from V and 4 bases from J; bases unmatched to any gene: 12. CDR1 is SQVTM and CDR2 is ANQGSEA in the germline V gene. The CDR3 is made up of 16 amino acids. CDR3 loop: CSVEGERTGGAYEQYF. In nucleotides, the CDR3 is TGCAGCGTTGAAGGAGAAAGGACCGGGGGGGCGTACGAGCAGTACTTC.

This clonotype appeared many times. This chain connects TRBV7-9 to TRBJ2-1; TRBD1 agrees at 8 bases. CDR3 length: 16 amino acids. The germline CDR1 and CDR2 sequences are SEHNR and FQNEAQ (reference sequence). J was trimmed by 3 bases and V by 4 bases; bases with no gene match: 8. CDR3 in amino acids: CASSSLTGAIYNEQFF. The CDR3 DNA is TGTGCCAGCAGCTCCTTGACAGGGGCCATCTACAATGAGCAGTTCTTC. Based on the CDR3 plus reference TRBV7-9 and TRBJ2-1, the full variable domain is DTGVSQNPRHKITKRGQNVTFRCDPISEHNRLYWYRQTLGQGPEFLTYFQNEAQLEKSRLLSDRFSAERPKGSFSTLEIQRTEQGDSAMYLCASSSLTGAIYNEQFFGPGTRLTVL.

This clonotype showed up just a few times. The chain has TRBV19 and TRBJ1-6; TRBD1 agrees at 7 bases. This CDR3 is 13 amino acids long. The V segment lost 10 bases and the J segment 7 bases; nucleotides outside the gene matches: 7. Germline V gene lookup returns CDR1 LNHDA and CDR2 SQIVND (reference sequence). CDR3 protein: CATGDSLNSPLHF. Written as DNA, the CDR3 is TGTGCCACGGGGGACAGTTTGAATTCACCCCTCCACTTT. The whole variable domain, filled in from reference TRBV19 and TRBJ1-6, reads DGGITQSPKYLFRKEGQNVTLSCEQNLNHDAMYWYRQDPGQGLRLIYYSQIVNDFQKGDIAEGYSVSREKKESFPLTVTSAQKNPTAFYLCATGDSLNSPLHFGNGTRLTVT.

This clonotype occurred a few times. V usage is TRBV7-9 and J usage is TRBJ2-3; 10 nucleotides match TRBD2. V lost 9 bases and J lost 3; bases outside the gene matches: 9. The CDR3 has 15 amino acids. From germline, CDR1 is SEHNR and CDR2 FQNEAQ (reference sequence). CDR3 DNA: TGTGCCAGTAGCCCACTAGCGGGGCTGACAGATACGCAGTATTTT. Protein: CASSPLAGLTDTQYF.

This clonotype came up many times. This sequence joins TRBV20-1 and TRBJ2-1; 10 positions agree with TRBD2. Trimming cost V 5 bases and J 2 bases; bases outside gene matches: 6. The CDR3 extends over 15 amino acids. Germline CDR1 and CDR2: DFQATT and SNEGSKA (reference sequence). CDR3 residues: CSASPTSGTYNEQFF. As DNA, the CDR3 is TGCAGTGCTTCCCCTACTAGCGGGACCTACAATGAGCAGTTCTTC.

This clonotype was detected many times. The J gene is TRBJ2-5, the V gene TRBV18, with D maybe TRBD2 (5 bases). The V end was cut by 6 bases, the J end by 7 bases, with 21 bases between. This CDR3 comprises 15 residues. Germline lookup yields CDR1 KGHSH and CDR2 LQKENI. The CDR3 DNA reads TGTGCCAGCTCCCGCCCGTCTCAGGCCGCGGGGACCCAGTACTTC. Residues: CASSRPSQAAGTQYF.

In the case of this clonotype: Since a much larger clone is just one base distant, this may be a read error. The chain combines TRBV5-5 with TRBJ2-7; D might be TRBD2 (6 bases). The CDR3 runs to 17 residues. Per germline, CDR1 SGHKS and CDR2 YYEKEE (reference sequence). In nucleotides, the CDR3 is TGTGCCAGCAGCCCGACAGAGGGTAGCGGACTCTCGTACGGGCAGTACTTC. Protein: CASSPTEGSGLSYGQYF. Full variable domain (rest looked up from reference TRBV5-5 and TRBJ2-7): DAGVTQSPTHLIKTRGQQVTLRCSPISGHKSVSWYQQVLGQGPQFIFQYYEKEERGRGNFPDRFSARQFPNYSSELNVNALLLGDSALYLCASSPTEGSGLSYGQYFGPGTRLTVT.

This sequence joins TRBV7-9 and TRBJ2-1; 7 positions agree with TRBD2. Per the germline V gene, CDR1 is SEHNR and CDR2 is FQNEAQ (reference sequence). Losses at the gene ends were 1 base for V and 5 bases for J; bases not matched to a gene: 5. The CDR3 contains 15 residues. The CDR3 here is CASSLGLAVNNEQFF. In DNA, the CDR3 is TGTGCCAGCAGCTTAGGGCTAGCGGTAAACAATGAGCAGTTCTTC.

The rearrangement joins TRBV12-5 to TRBJ2-2; D gene uncertain. There are 12 residues in the CDR3. V lost 5 bases and J lost 7, with 8 bases in between. Germline values: CDR1 LGHNT, CDR2 FRNRAP. CDR3 DNA sequence: TGTGCTAGTGGTACAACCTACGGGGAGCTGTTTTTT. Translation: CASGTTYGELFF.

CDR3 bases: TGTGCCAGCAGCCAAGATAGTGGGGACAGGGCCGCTAATGAGCAGTTCTTC. Protein sequence: CASSQDSGDRAANEQFF. The rearrangement links TRBV3-1 to TRBJ2-1, with 9 nucleotides matching TRBD1. V gave up 0 bases and J gave up 7 bases; unmatched junction bases: 10. There are 17 residues in the CDR3. CDR1 is LGHDT and CDR2 is YNNKEL in the germline V gene (reference sequence).

There are many counts of this clonotype. The chain couples TRBV20-1 to TRBJ1-4, with a weak D call TRBD1 (6 bases). Germline V gene sequence: CDR1 DFQATT, CDR2 SNEGSKA (reference sequence). Trimming shortened V by 5 bases and J by 5 bases, and 18 bases separated the two germline ends. This CDR3 is 15 amino acids long. DNA for the CDR3: TGCAGTGCTGGCCTTGGGGGCGCACAAAATGAAAAACTGTTTTTT. Protein sequence: CSAGLGGAQNEKLFF.

This clonotype was picked up many times. V is TRBV12-3 or TRBV12-4 and J is TRBJ1-1; 7 bases line up with TRBD1. The ends lost 5 bases at V and 5 bases at J; junction bases unmatched: 8. The CDR3 has 14 residues. The CDR3 sequence: CASSPQGGWTEAFF. CDR3 in DNA: TGTGCCAGCAGTCCCCAGGGGGGGTGGACTGAAGCTTTCTTT.

This clonotype came up many times. The genes are TRBV3-1 and TRBJ1-3; 9 bases fit TRBD1. V shed 1 base and J 3 bases; nucleotides not matched to a gene: 1. This CDR3 has 15 residues. Germline CDR1 and CDR2: LGHDT and YNNKEL (reference sequence). CDR3 protein: CASSQGDRVGNTIYF. CDR3 DNA sequence: TGTGCCAGCAGCCAAGGGGACAGGGTTGGAAACACCATATATTTT.

This clonotype was counted many times. The gene calls are TRBV5-1 and TRBJ1-1; TRBD1 matches 9 bases. Germline values: CDR1 SGHRS, CDR2 YFSETQ. V trimming: 4 bases; J trimming: 4 bases; junction bases outside the gene matches: 5. CDR3 length equals 14 residues. The CDR3 protein is CASSRQGESTEAFF. The CDR3 DNA is TGCGCCAGCAGCCGACAGGGGGAGAGCACTGAAGCTTTCTTT. Supplemented by reference TRBV5-1 and TRBJ1-1, the full variable domain reads KAGVTQTPRYLIKTRGQQVTLSCSPISGHRSVSWYQQTPGQGLQFLFEYFSETQRNKGNFPGRFSGRQFSNSRSEMNVSTLELGDSALYLCASSRQGESTEAFFGQGTRLTVV.

Notes on this clonotype: Since a much larger clone is just one base distant, this may be a read error. This sequence joins TRBV11-3 and TRBJ2-7, with 7 bases lining up with TRBD1. Unmatched junction bases numbered 6, after V lost 4 bases and J lost 3 bases. The CDR3 consists of 14 residues. Germline CDR1 SGHNT, CDR2 YENEEA. Written as DNA, the CDR3 is TGTGCCAGCAGCTCCGAGACAGGGTTCTACGAGCAGTACTTC. This encodes CASSSETGFYEQYF.

This clonotype was seen many times. The V and J genes are TRBV7-9 and TRBJ2-7; the match to TRBD1 covers 8 bases. J lost 7 bases, V lost 0 bases, and 11 bases had no gene match. Germline V CDR1 and CDR2: SEHNR, FQNEAQ (reference sequence). The CDR3 has 16 amino acids. The CDR3 loop is CASSLAGGQGVGEQYF. The CDR3 nucleotides read TGTGCCAGCAGCTTAGCGGGTGGACAGGGAGTCGGAGAGCAGTACTTC.

The V call is TRBV28, the J call TRBJ1-6, with 7 bases aligning to TRBD1. The CDR3 extends over 15 amino acids. With 6 bases clipped from V and 7 bases from J, the junction kept 9 bases outside the gene matches. The germline gives CDR1 MDHEN, CDR2 SYDVKM. CDR3: CASRTYRGQNSPLHF. DNA for the CDR3: TGTGCCAGCAGGACGTACAGGGGTCAAAATTCACCCCTCCACTTT.

The table lists this clonotype with a count of one. V is TRBV20-1 and J is TRBJ2-1; TRBD1 agrees at 11 bases. CDR3 size: 15 residues. J lost 3 bases, V lost 7 bases, and 8 bases had no gene match. CDR1 is DFQATT, CDR2 SNEGSKA, per germline (reference sequence). The CDR3 protein is CSVPGQGDGYNEQFF. In nucleotides, the CDR3 is TGCAGTGTCCCGGGACAGGGGGATGGCTACAATGAGCAGTTCTTC.

This chain links TRBV19 with TRBJ2-7; D call uncertain. V was cut by 5 bases and J by 0 bases, with 14 bases left in between. The germline CDR1 and CDR2 sequences are LNHDA and SQIVND (reference sequence). This CDR3 is 15 amino acids long. As DNA, the CDR3 is TGTGCCAGTAGTGATAGTGTTTTCCGCTCCTACGAGCAGTACTTC. Its translation: CASSDSVFRSYEQYF.

This clonotype was recorded at least ten times. The V and J genes are TRBV28 and TRBJ1-5, with 7 bases matching TRBD1. Germline-derived CDR1 and CDR2 are MDHEN and SYDVKM. The CDR3 sequence is 15 residues long. Germline trimming cut 6 bases from V and 0 bases from J; bases unmatched to any gene: 5. CDR3 loop: CASSPGQHSNQPQHF. The CDR3 nucleotides are TGTGCCAGCAGCCCGGGACAGCATAGCAATCAGCCCCAGCATTTT. Full variable domain (missing parts from reference TRBV28 and TRBJ1-5): DVKVTQSSRYLVKRTGEKVFLECVQDMDHENMFWYRQDPGLGLRLIYFSYDVKMKEKGDIPEGYSVSREKKERFSLILESASTNQTSMYLCASSPGQHSNQPQHFGDGTRLSIL.

The rearrangement links TRBV25-1 to TRBJ2-2; TRBD2 matches 8 bases. V shed 4 bases and J 0 bases; nucleotides not matched to a gene: 7. Looked up from germline, CDR1 is MGHDK and CDR2 is SYGVNS. This CDR3 comprises 17 residues. CDR3 in amino acids: CASSGLRAGANTGELFF. The CDR3 bases are TGTGCCAGCAGTGGGCTTCGAGCGGGAGCGAACACCGGGGAGCTGTTTTTT.

This clonotype has ten or more counts. The chain joins TRBV20-1 to TRBJ2-1; 10 bases agree with TRBD2. The germline V gene encodes CDR1 DFQATT and CDR2 SNEGSKA (reference sequence). The V gene end was trimmed by 3 bases and the J gene end by 6 bases; junction bases not matched to a gene: 11. This CDR3 has 16 amino acids. This chain's CDR3 is CSARKLAGPPGNEQFF. CDR3 DNA: TGCAGTGCTAGGAAACTAGCGGGACCGCCGGGCAATGAGCAGTTCTTC.

This clonotype has only a few counts. The V call is TRBV20-1, the J call TRBJ2-2; D uncertain. This CDR3 has 14 amino acids. Germline assignment: CDR1 DFQATT and CDR2 SNEGSKA (reference sequence). V lost 3 bases to trimming and J lost 4 bases, with 12 bases between them. This CDR3 reads CSARVGEPTGELFF. The CDR3 bases are TGCAGTGCTAGGGTTGGGGAACCCACCGGGGAGCTGTTTTTT.